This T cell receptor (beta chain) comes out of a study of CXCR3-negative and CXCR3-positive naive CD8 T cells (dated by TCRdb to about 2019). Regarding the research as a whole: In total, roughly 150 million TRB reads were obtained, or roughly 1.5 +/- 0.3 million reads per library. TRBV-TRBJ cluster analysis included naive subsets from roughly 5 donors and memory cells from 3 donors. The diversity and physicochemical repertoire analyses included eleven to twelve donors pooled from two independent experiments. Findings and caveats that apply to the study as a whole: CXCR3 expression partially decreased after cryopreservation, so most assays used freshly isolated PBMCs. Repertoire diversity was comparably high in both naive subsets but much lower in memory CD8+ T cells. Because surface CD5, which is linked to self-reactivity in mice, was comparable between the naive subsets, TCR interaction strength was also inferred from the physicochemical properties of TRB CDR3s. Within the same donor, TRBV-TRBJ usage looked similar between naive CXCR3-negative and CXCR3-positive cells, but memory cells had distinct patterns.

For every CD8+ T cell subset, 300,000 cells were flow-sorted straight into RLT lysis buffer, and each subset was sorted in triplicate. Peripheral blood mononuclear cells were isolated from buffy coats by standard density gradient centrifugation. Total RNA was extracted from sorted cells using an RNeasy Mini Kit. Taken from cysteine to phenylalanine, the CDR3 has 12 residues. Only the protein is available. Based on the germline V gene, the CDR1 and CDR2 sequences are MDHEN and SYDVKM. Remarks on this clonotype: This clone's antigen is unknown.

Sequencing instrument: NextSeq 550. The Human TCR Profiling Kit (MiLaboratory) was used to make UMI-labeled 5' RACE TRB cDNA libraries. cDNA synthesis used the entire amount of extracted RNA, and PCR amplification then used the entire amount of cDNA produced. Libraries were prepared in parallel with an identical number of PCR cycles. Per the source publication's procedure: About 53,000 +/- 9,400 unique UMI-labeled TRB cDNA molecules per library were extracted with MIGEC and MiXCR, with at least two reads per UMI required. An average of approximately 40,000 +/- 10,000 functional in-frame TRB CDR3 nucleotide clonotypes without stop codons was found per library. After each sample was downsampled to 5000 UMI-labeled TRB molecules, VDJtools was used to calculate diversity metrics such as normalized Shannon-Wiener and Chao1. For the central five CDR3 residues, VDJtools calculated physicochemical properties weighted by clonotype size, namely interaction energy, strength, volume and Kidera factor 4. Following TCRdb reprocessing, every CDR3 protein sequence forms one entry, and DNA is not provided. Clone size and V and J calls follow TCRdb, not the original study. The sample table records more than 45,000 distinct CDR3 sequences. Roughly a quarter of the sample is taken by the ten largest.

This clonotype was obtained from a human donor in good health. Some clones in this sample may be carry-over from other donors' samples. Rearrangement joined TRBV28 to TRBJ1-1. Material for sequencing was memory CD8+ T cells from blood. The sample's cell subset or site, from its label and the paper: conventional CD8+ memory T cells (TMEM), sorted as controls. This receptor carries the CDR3 CASPSGVTEAFF. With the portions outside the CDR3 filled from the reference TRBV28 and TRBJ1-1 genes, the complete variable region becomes DVKVTQSSRYLVKRTGEKVFLECVQDMDHENMFWYRQDPGLGLRLIYFSYDVKMKEKGDIPEGYSVSREKKERFSLILESASTNQTSMYLCASPSGVTEAFFGQGTRLTVV.